This TCR beta chain was captured by sequencing in a study of T cells in Graves' hyperthyroidism and ophthalmopathy. Study information: Before any treatment, at initial diagnosis, peripheral blood was collected. Study-level results: Most thyroid clonotypes expanded above 0.001 appeared in blood too.

This clonotype was seen ten or more times. What it recognizes is unknown. What was amplified from RNA transcripts were TCR beta CDR3 regions. The primer set for the first-round RT-PCR of the TCR CDR3 was HTBI. A single record per CDR3 protein comes from TCRdb applying MiXCR to the multiplex PCR reads. This table has 300,000 to 450,000 distinct CDR3 sequences, approximately 15% appearing once. Diagnoses were established using clinical symptoms, serum thyroxine and TRAb, thyroid ultrasound and orbital computed tomography. The CDR3 has 11 amino acids. Germline V lookup: CDR1 SEHNR, CDR2 FQNEAQ (reference sequence). The V end lost 7 bases, the J end lost 3 bases, and 7 bases lay between the germline ends.

The chain links TRBV7-9 to TRBJ2-7; possibly TRBD1 or TRBD2 for D (5 bases each). The TCR was taken from a man under 40 with Graves' hyperthyroidism that later progressed to Graves' ophthalmopathy. Input material: blood. CDR3 bases: TGTGCCAGCAAGGGGAGCTACGAGCAGTACTTC. Its protein product is CASKGSYEQYF.